This T cell receptor beta chain was obtained from a study of T cell responses to AZD1222 COVID-19 vaccine. Study-wide context: Timing groups of about 4 and about 12 weeks for second doses were pooled.

V shed 6 bases and J shed 0 bases, with 21 bases lying between them. The CDR3 contains 18 residues. CDR1 and CDR2 from the germline V gene are MDHEN and SYDVKM. Findings and limits, study-wide: Nearly half of spike-specific TCRs reportedly go after variant regions that carry no mutations. Two doses of AZD1222 preceded a rise in Spike-specific TCR breadth and depth. In a largely white British group with more females than males, clonal diversity was possibly underestimated.

TCRdb keeps only in-frame clones here, not all; method: immunoSEQ multiplex PCR. The sample consists of some 100,000 clones, about nine tenths of them appearing once. This clone has a handful of counts. Its antigen is not identified. The TCR was taken from an adult in good health. The material was peripheral blood, obtained on day 0 of AZD1222 vaccination. This chain joins TRBV28 and TRBJ2-1, with D perhaps TRBD1 or TRBD2 (6 bases each). The CDR3 sequence is CASRDRTGAPSSYNEQFF. CDR3 DNA: TGTGCCAGCAGGGATAGGACGGGGGCCCCGAGCTCCTACAATGAGCAGTTCTTC.